This T cell receptor beta chain was identified in a study of CD8+ T cells in alopecia areata. There are 14 residues in the CDR3. Germline V gene sequence: CDR1 MNHEY, CDR2 SMNVEV (reference sequence). Deletions cut 1 base from V and 7 bases from J, with 14 bases between. cDNA serving as the sequencing template came from extracted, reverse transcribed RNA. The method was immunoSEQ multiplex PCR; TCRdb's version includes in-frame clones alone and lacks a portion of them. The data contain more than 150,000 clones, approximately 49% of them singletons. Details on this clone: The antigen remains unidentified.

Study-level points and caveats: For patients receiving tofacitinib, scalp clonality and expanded CD8+ clones among the top 100 significantly decreased. More clonal than normal scalp was lesional scalp, particularly alopecia totalis/universalis.

Treatment meaning: oral pan-JAK inhibitor, 5-10 mg twice daily. Material: CD8+ T cells sorted from blood, obtained at approximately week 51, from a patient treated with tofacitinib. This receptor was identified in a human donor with alopecia areata. The chain links TRBV27 to TRBJ2-7; D possibly matches TRBD1 or TRBD2 (5 bases each). CDR3 nucleotide sequence: TGTGCCAGCAGTTTATTTCCGGGGCGGACGGAGCAGTACTTC. Translating gives CASSLFPGRTEQYF.